This T cell receptor beta chain was obtained from a study of blood T cell repertoires in COVID-19. Repertoires were generated with immunoSEQ multiplex PCR, while TCRdb's copy carries only in-frame clones and drops some. This sample carries about 180,000 clones, approximately 82% of them seen once, and the ten largest clones take approximately 15%. The trim removed 3 bases at V and 6 bases at J, leaving 11 bases unmatched. Germline CDR1 and CDR2: GTSNPN and SVGIG (reference sequence). This CDR3 is 15 amino acids long. The genes are TRBV30 and TRBJ1-5; 7 positions match TRBD1. The sequence was collected from a woman between 50 and 59 years old who had recovered from COVID-19. Material for sequencing was PBMCs or T cells enriched from blood (not recorded which). CDR3: CAWSMGQGGFQPQHF. The CDR3 DNA is TGTGCCTGGAGCATGGGGCAGGGGGGATTTCAGCCCCAGCATTTT.